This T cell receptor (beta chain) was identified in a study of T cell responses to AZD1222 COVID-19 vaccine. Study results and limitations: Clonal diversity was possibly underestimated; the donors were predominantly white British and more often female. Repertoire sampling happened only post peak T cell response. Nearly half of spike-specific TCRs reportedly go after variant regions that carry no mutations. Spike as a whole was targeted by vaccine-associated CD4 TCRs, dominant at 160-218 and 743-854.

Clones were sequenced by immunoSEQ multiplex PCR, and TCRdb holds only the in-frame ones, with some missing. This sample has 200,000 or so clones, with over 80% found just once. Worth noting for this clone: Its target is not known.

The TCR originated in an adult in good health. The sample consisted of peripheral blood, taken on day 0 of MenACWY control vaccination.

CDR3 in amino acids: CAIGEGPIGGNTIYF. The CDR3 nucleotides read TGTGCCATCGGGGAGGGCCCGATCGGAGGAAACACCATATATTTT. The J gene is TRBJ1-3, the V gene TRBV10-3; no clear D gene. This CDR3 contains 15 residues. The ends were cut back, 8 bases at V and 4 bases at J, with 18 bases in the middle. The germline gives CDR1 ENHRY, CDR2 SYGVKD.